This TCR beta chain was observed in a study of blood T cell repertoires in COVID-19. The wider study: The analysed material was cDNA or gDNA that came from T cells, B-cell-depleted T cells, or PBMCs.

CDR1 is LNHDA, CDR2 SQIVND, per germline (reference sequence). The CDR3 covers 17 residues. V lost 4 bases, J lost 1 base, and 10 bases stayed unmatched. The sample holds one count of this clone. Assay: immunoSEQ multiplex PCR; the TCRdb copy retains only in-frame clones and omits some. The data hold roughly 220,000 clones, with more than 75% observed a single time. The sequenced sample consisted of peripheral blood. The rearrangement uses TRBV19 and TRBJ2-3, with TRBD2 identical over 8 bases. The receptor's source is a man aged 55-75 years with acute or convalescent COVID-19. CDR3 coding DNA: TGTGCCAGTAGTAGCCTCCCCCAGCGGGGGCGCACAGATACGCAGTATTTT. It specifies CASSSLPQRGRTDTQYF.